What follows are 30 T cell receptor beta chains derived from one specimen sequenced in a study of T cell clonotyping in hematopoietic cell transplantation. Clones were sequenced by immunoSEQ multiplex PCR, and TCRdb holds only the in-frame ones, with some missing. Of tens of thousands of clones detected, 85% to 90% appear once; the ten largest clones hold 4.5% to 6.5%. Time point given: recipient sample about 28 days before transplant, after cytoreduction. Sequenced material: peripheral blood mononuclear cells, taken before stem cell transplant. The receptors shown here come from a man aged 60 to 69 with biphenotypic leukemia. Some clones in this sample may be carry-over from other donors' samples.

The chain carries TRBV5-1 and TRBJ2-1; 10 bases map to TRBD1. Germline V lookup: CDR1 SGHRS, CDR2 YFSETQ. This CDR3 spans 15 amino acids. The junction had 5 bases not matched to a gene; V was cut back by 0 bases and J by 8 bases. CDR3 DNA: TGCGCCAGCAGCTTGGGACAGGGGGCGGCCGATGAGCAGTTCTTC. Translated: CASSLGQGAADEQFF.

The rearrangement joins TRBV2 to TRBJ2-3; D might be TRBD1 (6 bases). The CDR3 spans 14 residues. Trimming removed 4 bases from V and 3 bases from J, with 11 bases in between. Germline CDR1 and CDR2: SNHLY and FYNNEI. The CDR3 DNA is TGTGCCAGCAGTGTGAACAGGGTAACAGATACGCAGTATTTT. This translates into CASSVNRVTDTQYF.

This rearrangement joins TRBV19 to TRBJ2-3; 9 bases align to TRBD2. The V segment lost 7 bases and the J segment 2 bases; nucleotides outside the gene matches: 7. The CDR3 covers 15 residues. Germline assignment: CDR1 LNHDA and CDR2 SQIVND (reference sequence). The CDR3 DNA follows: TGTGCCAGTAACGTGCGGGAGGGGTTCACAGATACGCAGTATTTT. Protein product: CASNVREGFTDTQYF.

This chain joins TRBV6-1 and TRBJ2-7, with 7 bases matching TRBD1. The CDR3 consists of 15 residues. The germline V gene has CDR1 MNHNS and CDR2 SASEGT. The V gene end was trimmed by 6 bases and the J gene end by 4 bases; junction bases not matched to a gene: 12. The CDR3 DNA reads as TGTGCCAGCAGAAGATGGGGTCAGGGGGTTTACGAGCAGTACTTC. Its protein product is CASRRWGQGVYEQYF.

The chain combines TRBV10-3 with TRBJ1-5, with D perhaps TRBD1 (6 bases). CDR1 is ENHRY, CDR2 SYGVKD, per germline. This CDR3 has 17 residues. Trimming shortened V by 6 bases and J by 2 bases, and 20 bases separated the two germline ends. CDR3 sequence reads: CAISPASQGERNQPQHF. CDR3 in DNA: TGTGCCATCAGCCCTGCCTCACAGGGCGAACGCAATCAGCCCCAGCATTTT.

This CDR3 is CASSSATIAYEQYF. The CDR3 bases are TGTGCCAGCAGCTCCGCCACAATAGCCTACGAGCAGTACTTC. The chain combines TRBV11-2 with TRBJ2-7, with D unresolved. V shed 4 bases and J shed 2 bases, with 12 bases lying between them. Germline loops: CDR1 SGHAT, CDR2 FQNNGV. The CDR3 length is 14 residues.

The chain employs TRBV27 and TRBJ2-7, with D possibly TRBD1 on 6 matching bases. Looked up from germline, CDR1 is MNHEY and CDR2 is SMNVEV (reference sequence). The CDR3 extends over 13 amino acids. V lost 0 bases, J lost 5 bases, and 8 bases lay in between. The CDR3: CASSLSDSNEQYF. CDR3 sequence (DNA): TGTGCCAGCAGTTTATCGGACAGTAACGAGCAGTACTTC.

The V call is TRBV19, the J call TRBJ2-2; D might be TRBD1 or TRBD2, each matching 5 bases. Trimming left V 5 bases short and J 1 base short, with 8 bases between. Germline CDR1 LNHDA, CDR2 SQIVND (reference sequence). The CDR3 covers 14 residues. The CDR3: CASSRGLNTGELFF. The CDR3 DNA sequence: TGTGCCAGTAGTCGGGGCCTGAACACCGGGGAGCTGTTTTTT.

V usage is TRBV6-1 and J usage is TRBJ1-2; tentative D call: TRBD1 (6 bases). The V and J ends lost 2 bases and 2 bases respectively, with 6 bases between them. The CDR3 contains 13 residues. In germline, CDR1 is MNHNS, CDR2 SASEGT. CDR3: CASSETGNYGYTF. Written as DNA, the CDR3 is TGTGCCAGCAGTGAAACAGGGAACTATGGCTACACCTTC.

The gene calls are TRBV7-2 and TRBJ1-5, with unresolved D. Germline CDR1 reads SGHTA; CDR2 reads FQGNSA. The CDR3 spans 15 residues. The V and J ends lost 5 bases and 2 bases respectively, with 13 bases between them. CDR3 coding DNA: TGTGCCAGCAGCCGGAATGCAGGTGGCAATCAGCCCCAGCATTTT. Amino acid sequence: CASSRNAGGNQPQHF.

The chain uses TRBV18 and TRBJ1-1; tentative D call: TRBD1 (5 bases). Germline V gene data show CDR1 as KGHSH and CDR2 as LQKENI. Trimming took off 5 bases at V and 0 bases at J, with 13 bases between the two ends. The CDR3 totals 15 residues. The CDR3, as DNA: TGTGCCAGCTCATCAATCGGGACGTTGAACACTGAAGCTTTCTTT. It codes for CASSSIGTLNTEAFF. The full variable domain, completed using reference TRBV18 and TRBJ1-1, is NAGVMQNPRHLVRRRGQEARLRCSPMKGHSHVYWYRQLPEEGLKFMVYLQKENIIDESGMPKERFSAEFPKEGPSILRIQQVVRGDSAAYFCASSSIGTLNTEAFFGQGTRLTVV.

V gene TRBV19 combines with J gene TRBJ2-1; D call uncertain. The germline V gene has CDR1 LNHDA and CDR2 SQIVND (reference sequence). V was pared by 0 bases and J by 3 bases, with 9 bases between. The CDR3 length is 15 residues. The CDR3 region is CASSIDLGSYNEQFF. CDR3 DNA: TGTGCCAGTAGTATAGATCTTGGCAGCTACAATGAGCAGTTCTTC.

The rearrangement joins TRBV28 to TRBJ1-5; no reliable D call. The CDR3 contains 12 residues. V dropped 3 bases and J dropped 3 bases, with 3 bases sitting between them. Per germline, CDR1 MDHEN and CDR2 SYDVKM. CDR3 DNA sequence: TGTGCCAGCAGTTTTGCCAATCAGCCCCAGCATTTT. Amino acids: CASSFANQPQHF.

This clone came up once. This chain links TRBV19 with TRBJ2-6, with 8 bases that match TRBD1. V shed 8 bases and J 3 bases; nucleotides not matched to a gene: 3. In germline, CDR1 is LNHDA, CDR2 SQIVND (reference sequence). The CDR3 contains 14 residues. The CDR3 nucleotides are TGTGCCAGTTGGACAGGGAGTGGGGCCAACGTCCTGACTTTC. Its translation is CASWTGSGANVLTF.

The table lists this clone with a count of one. This chain uses TRBV2 with TRBJ1-1; 7 bases map to TRBD1. This CDR3 has 14 residues. Trimming cost V 6 bases and J 2 bases; bases outside gene matches: 6. Germline CDR1 reads SNHLY; CDR2 reads FYNNEI. The CDR3 DNA follows: TGTGCCAGCAGACGGGGACAGCGCAACACTGAAGCTTTCTTT. This codes for CASRRGQRNTEAFF.

This rearrangement joins TRBV10-2 to TRBJ2-2; D is ambiguous. The germline V and J ends were trimmed by 7 bases and 4 bases, with 22 bases remaining between them. The germline CDR1 and CDR2 sequences are WSHSY and SAAADI. The CDR3 runs 17 residues. The CDR3 region is CASKAVWSWVGTGELFF. The CDR3 DNA reads TGCGCCAGCAAAGCCGTGTGGTCGTGGGTCGGCACCGGGGAGCTGTTTTTT.

In its sample, this clone ranks as medium-sized. CDR3: CASSPQGTGNTIYF. CDR3 nucleotides: TGTGCCAGCAGCCCCCAGGGTACTGGAAACACCATATATTTT. The chain has TRBV28 and TRBJ1-3, with D possibly TRBD1 on 5 matching bases. This CDR3 is 14 amino acids long. Germline loops: CDR1 MDHEN, CDR2 SYDVKM. V was trimmed by 6 bases and J by 2 bases, leaving 11 bases between them.

V and J are TRBV7-3 and TRBJ2-1, with D maybe TRBD1 (6 bases). Trimming cost V 1 base and J 4 bases, with 11 bases left between them. The CDR3 loop spans 15 amino acids. In germline, CDR1 is SGHTA, CDR2 FQGTGA. This CDR3 reads CASSLIPGQYNEQFF. The CDR3, as DNA: TGTGCCAGCAGCTTAATCCCCGGACAGTACAATGAGCAGTTCTTC.

The CDR3 sequence: CASSYSRGGGYTF. The DNA of the CDR3 is TGTGCCAGCAGTTACTCGAGGGGTGGAGGCTACACCTTC. J is TRBJ1-2 and V is TRBV6-5; possibly TRBD1 for D (5 bases). CDR3 length: 13 amino acids. The V end lost 0 bases, the J end lost 8 bases, and 10 bases lay between the germline ends. The V gene's germline CDR1 is MNHEY and CDR2 SVGAGI.

CDR3 nucleotide sequence: TGTGCCAGCAGTACCCGGACGGGGGGGGACACTGAAGCTTTCTTT. This encodes CASSTRTGGDTEAFF. The chain employs TRBV6-5 and TRBJ1-1, with D tentatively TRBD1 (5 bases). Per the germline V gene, CDR1 is MNHEY and CDR2 is SVGAGI. V gave up 5 bases and J gave up 3 bases, with 16 bases separating them. The CDR3 length is 15 residues.

The V and J genes are TRBV19 and TRBJ1-1; D unclear. The length of the CDR3 is 11 residues. Trimming removed 7 bases from V and 8 bases from J, with 11 bases in between. CDR1 and CDR2 from the germline V gene are LNHDA and SQIVND (reference sequence). CDR3: CASINKLEAFF. Here the CDR3 DNA reads TGTGCCAGTATCAACAAACTAGAAGCTTTCTTT.

The chain joins TRBV4-1 to TRBJ1-1; 7 bases map to TRBD1. Germline CDR1 and CDR2: MGHRA and YSYEKL. The length of the CDR3 is 14 residues. Trimming took 0 bases from V and 5 from J; bases not matched to a gene: 3. In DNA, the CDR3 is TGCGCCAGCAGCCAAGACAGGGGGGTGACTGAAGCTTTCTTT. Protein sequence: CASSQDRGVTEAFF.

This chain links TRBV28 with TRBJ2-3; D might be TRBD1 (5 bases). The V end lost 2 bases, the J end lost 5 bases, and 14 bases lay between the germline ends. Germline CDR1 is MDHEN and CDR2 is SYDVKM. The CDR3 sequence is 15 residues long. This chain's CDR3 is CASSLQLGARDTQYF. The CDR3, as DNA: TGTGCCAGCAGTTTACAGCTTGGGGCGAGAGATACGCAGTATTTT.

This clone was detected once. The rearrangement uses TRBV6-6 and TRBJ1-4, with 9 bases matching TRBD1. The CDR3 length is 13 residues. Germline-derived CDR1 and CDR2 are MNHNY and SVGAGI (reference sequence). The V and J ends lost 4 bases and 7 bases, in that order; junction bases with no gene match: 1. The CDR3 reads CASSWGQGEKLFF. The CDR3 DNA is TGTGCCAGCAGTTGGGGACAGGGTGAAAAACTGTTTTTT.

This clone was detected once. This rearrangement joins TRBV5-1 to TRBJ2-7, with TRBD2 matching 12 bases. The CDR3 is 14 amino acids. Germline V CDR1 and CDR2: SGHRS, YFSETQ. The V gene end was trimmed by 4 bases and the J gene end by 6 bases; junction bases not matched to a gene: 5. CDR3 bases: TGCGCCAGCAGCCGACTAGCGGGAGACCTCGAGCAGTACTTC. The encoded protein is CASSRLAGDLEQYF. The whole variable domain, filled in from reference TRBV5-1 and TRBJ2-7, reads KAGVTQTPRYLIKTRGQQVTLSCSPISGHRSVSWYQQTPGQGLQFLFEYFSETQRNKGNFPGRFSGRQFSNSRSEMNVSTLELGDSALYLCASSRLAGDLEQYFGPGTRLTVT.

This chain joins TRBV5-1 and TRBJ2-5; 16 nucleotides line up with TRBD2. This CDR3 region has 17 residues. V was clipped by 3 bases and J by 2 bases; unmatched bases: 4. CDR1 SGHRS and CDR2 YFSETQ come from the germline V gene. Written as DNA, the CDR3 is TGCGCCAGCAGCTGGGGACTAGCGGGAGGGATGCAAGAGACCCAGTACTTC. It is translated as CASSWGLAGGMQETQYF.

The genes are TRBV11-3 and TRBJ1-1; a weak D match, TRBD1 (5 bases). This CDR3 has 16 amino acids. Germline V gene data show CDR1 as SGHNT and CDR2 as YENEEA. Trimming shortened V by 5 bases and J by 4 bases, and 20 bases separated the two germline ends. The CDR3 nucleotides are TGTGCCAGCAGCCTCCACCGGGGCCGCCTGGGCACTGAAGCTTTCTTT. This codes for CASSLHRGRLGTEAFF.

The chain uses TRBV9 and TRBJ2-2; 7 nucleotides line up with TRBD2. V was clipped by 4 bases and J by 4 bases; unmatched bases: 4. Germline V gene data show CDR1 as SGDLS and CDR2 as YYNGEE. The length of the CDR3 is 14 residues. The CDR3 loop is CASSSRTSTGELFF. CDR3 nucleotide sequence: TGTGCCAGCAGCTCTCGGACTAGCACCGGGGAGCTGTTTTTT.

The CDR3 sequence: CASSEEGGFSGANVLTF. The CDR3 nucleotides are TGTGCCAGCAGTGAAGAGGGAGGATTTTCTGGGGCCAACGTCCTGACTTTC. V and J are TRBV25-1 and TRBJ2-6; D is possibly TRBD2 (6 bases). CDR1 MGHDK and CDR2 SYGVNS come from the germline V gene. This CDR3 comprises 17 residues. V was pared by 2 bases and J by 1 base, with 12 bases between.

The chain links TRBV7-8 to TRBJ2-3, with D tentatively TRBD1 (6 bases). Germline V gene lookup returns CDR1 SGHVS and CDR2 FQNEAQ. This CDR3 is built from 16 residues. Between the trimmed V and J ends, which lost 5 bases and 3 bases, there was a span of 18 bases. The CDR3 DNA reads as TGTGCCAGCAGCCTGGGGGCAGGGGCTGGTACAGATACGCAGTATTTT. Its translation is CASSLGAGAGTDTQYF. Full variable domain (remainder filled in from reference TRBV7-8 and TRBJ2-3): GAGVSQSPRYKVAKRGQDVALRCDPISGHVSLFWYQQALGQGPEFLTYFQNEAQLDKSGLPSDRFFAERPEGSVSTLKIQRTQQEDSAVYLCASSLGAGAGTDTQYFGPGTRLTVL.